What follows is one T cell receptor (beta chain) and its context. V was pared by 6 bases and J by 0 bases, with 15 bases between. The CDR3 consists of 16 residues. Germline loops: CDR1 KGHSH, CDR2 LQKENI. These data originate in a study of blood T cell repertoires in COVID-19. Study-level background: The samples span acute and convalescent COVID-19 from the United States, Italy and Spain. The cDNA or gDNA used as material had been derived from T cells, B-cell-depleted T cells, or PBMCs.

Only in-frame clones appear in the TCRdb table, and some are missing; sequencing was by immunoSEQ multiplex PCR. This table holds 70,000 to 95,000 clones, around 90% found once. The sequenced sample was peripheral blood. This clonotype was obtained from a woman of 80 years or more with active COVID-19. The chain recombines TRBV18 with TRBJ1-3, with D perhaps matching TRBD1 (5 bases). Here the CDR3 reads CASSRARVGSGNTIYF. The CDR3 DNA is TGTGCCAGCTCCCGAGCCAGGGTAGGCTCTGGAAACACCATATATTTT.